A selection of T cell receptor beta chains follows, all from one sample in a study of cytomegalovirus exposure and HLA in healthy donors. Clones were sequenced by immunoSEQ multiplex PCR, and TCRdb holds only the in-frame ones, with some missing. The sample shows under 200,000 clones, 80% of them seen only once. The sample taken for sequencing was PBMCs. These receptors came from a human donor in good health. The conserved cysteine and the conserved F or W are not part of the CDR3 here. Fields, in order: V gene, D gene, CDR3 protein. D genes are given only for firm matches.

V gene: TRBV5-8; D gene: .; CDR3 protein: ASSPGGSNTEAF
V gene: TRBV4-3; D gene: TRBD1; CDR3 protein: ASSQGQGRELF
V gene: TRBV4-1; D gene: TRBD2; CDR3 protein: ASSQDYGGGGLNTGELF
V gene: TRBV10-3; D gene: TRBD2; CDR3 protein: AISPGTSGGGGIQY
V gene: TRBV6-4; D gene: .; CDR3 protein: ASSLVRGSYNEQF
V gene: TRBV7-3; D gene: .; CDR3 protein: ASSHSPGNPLH
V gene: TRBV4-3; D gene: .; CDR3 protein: ASSQLNREISEKLF
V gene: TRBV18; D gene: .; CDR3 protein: ASSPPDRTNSYEQY
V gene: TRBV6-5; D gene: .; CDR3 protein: ASSYGGSSGNTIY
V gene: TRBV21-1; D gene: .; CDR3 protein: ASSKVPGQGNTGELF
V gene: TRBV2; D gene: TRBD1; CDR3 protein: ASSRRQGVDYGYT
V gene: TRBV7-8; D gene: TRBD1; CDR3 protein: ASSLTPDRGNQPQH
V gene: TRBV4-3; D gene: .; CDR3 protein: ASSQDFPLPSPLH
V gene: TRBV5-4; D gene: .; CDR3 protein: ASSLEYGGGDGYT
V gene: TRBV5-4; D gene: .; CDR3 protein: ASSLEITNTGELF
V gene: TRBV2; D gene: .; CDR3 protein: ASSPQVLLF
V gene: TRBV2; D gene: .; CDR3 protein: ASAPTGDTQY
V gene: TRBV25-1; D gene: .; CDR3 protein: ASSEKGDGYT
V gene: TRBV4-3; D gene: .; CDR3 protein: ASSQDHGGYNSPLH
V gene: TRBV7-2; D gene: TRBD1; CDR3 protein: ASSHPGQVNTGELF
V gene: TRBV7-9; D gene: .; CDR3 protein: ASSLFERTNTGELF
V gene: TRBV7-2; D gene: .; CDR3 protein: ASSLVSRYNEQF
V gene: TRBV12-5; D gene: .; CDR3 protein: ASGPSVSGLRNEQF
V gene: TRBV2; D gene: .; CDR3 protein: ASRPTVSAYGYT